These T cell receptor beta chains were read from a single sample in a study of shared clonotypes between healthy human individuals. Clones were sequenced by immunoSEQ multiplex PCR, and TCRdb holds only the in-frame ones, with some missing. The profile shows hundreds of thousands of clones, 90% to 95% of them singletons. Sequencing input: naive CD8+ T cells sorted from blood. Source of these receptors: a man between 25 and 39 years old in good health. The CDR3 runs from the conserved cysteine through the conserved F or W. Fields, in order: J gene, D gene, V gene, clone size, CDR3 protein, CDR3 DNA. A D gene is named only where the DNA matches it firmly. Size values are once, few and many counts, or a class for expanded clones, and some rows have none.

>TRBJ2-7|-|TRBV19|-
CASSPYYGYEQYF
TGTGCCAGTAGCCCTTATTACGGATACGAGCAGTACTTC
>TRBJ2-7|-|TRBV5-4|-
CASSLGRGEQYF
TGTGCCAGCAGCTTGGGAAGGGGCGAGCAGTACTTC
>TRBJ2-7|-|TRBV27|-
CASSWRAGEQYF
TGTGCCAGCAGCTGGAGGGCCGGGGAGCAGTACTTC
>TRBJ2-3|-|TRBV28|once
CASSLFRGASTDTQYF
TGTGCCAGCAGTTTGTTCCGGGGGGCGAGCACAGATACGCAGTATTTT
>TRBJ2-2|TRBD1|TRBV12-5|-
CASGFELSPGTGARTGELFF
TGTGCTAGTGGTTTCGAACTGAGTCCCGGGACAGGCGCACGCACCGGGGAGCTGTTTTTT
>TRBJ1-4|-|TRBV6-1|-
CASSAIQENEKLFF
TGTGCCAGCAGTGCAATACAGGAGAATGAAAAACTGTTTTTT
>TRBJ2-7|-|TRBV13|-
CASSYNGGDRDYEQYF
TGTGCCAGCAGCTATAACGGAGGGGACAGAGACTACGAGCAGTACTTC
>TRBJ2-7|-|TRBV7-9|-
CASRKNYEQYF
TGTGCCAGCAGAAAAAACTACGAGCAGTACTTC
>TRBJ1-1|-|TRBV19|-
CASNRVNTEAFF
TGTGCCAGTAACAGGGTGAACACTGAAGCTTTCTTT
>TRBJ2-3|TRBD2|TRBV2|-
CATRGADTQYF
TGTGCCACCCGGGGGGCAGATACGCAGTATTTT
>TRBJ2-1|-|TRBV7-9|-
CASRLAANEQFF
TGTGCCAGCCGCCTGGCTGCCAATGAGCAGTTCTTC
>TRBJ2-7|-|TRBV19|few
CASSFRTESYEQYF
TGTGCCAGTAGTTTCAGGACCGAGTCCTACGAGCAGTACTTC
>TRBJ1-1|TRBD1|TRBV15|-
CATSTGQGSTEAFF
TGTGCCACCAGTACGGGACAGGGTTCAACTGAAGCTTTCTTT
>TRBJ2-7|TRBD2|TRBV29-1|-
CSVEDRTSGRVYEQYF
TGCAGCGTTGAAGATCGGACTAGCGGGAGGGTCTACGAGCAGTACTTC
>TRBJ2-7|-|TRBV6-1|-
CASSSLGELPYEQYF
TGTGCCAGCAGTTCCTTGGGGGAGCTACCCTACGAGCAGTACTTC
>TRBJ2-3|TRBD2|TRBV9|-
CASSLRAGGPTDTQYF
TGTGCCAGCAGCCTCCGAGCGGGAGGGCCCACAGATACGCAGTATTTT
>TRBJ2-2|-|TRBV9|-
CASSTQTTINTGELFF
TGTGCCAGCAGCACCCAAACTACGATTAACACCGGGGAGCTGTTTTTT
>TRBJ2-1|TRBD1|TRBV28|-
CASSAEMTGHSYNEQFF
TGTGCCAGCAGCGCAGAAATGACAGGGCACTCCTACAATGAGCAGTTCTTC
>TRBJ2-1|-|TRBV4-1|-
CASSQDTAWDNEQFF
TGCGCCAGCAGCCAAGACACGGCCTGGGACAATGAGCAGTTCTTC
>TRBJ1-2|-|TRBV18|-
CASSATQGSDGYTF
TGTGCCAGCTCAGCGACACAGGGTTCGGATGGCTACACCTTC
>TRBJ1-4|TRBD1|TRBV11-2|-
CASSFGQGAQTNEKLFF
TGTGCCAGCAGCTTTGGACAGGGGGCACAGACTAATGAAAAACTGTTTTTT
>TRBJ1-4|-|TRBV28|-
CASSRDTVNEKLFF
TGTGCCAGCAGTCGAGACACCGTTAATGAAAAACTGTTTTTT
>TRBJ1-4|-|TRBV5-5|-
CASRAQGIDEKLFF
TGTGCCAGCAGGGCGCAGGGCATAGACGAAAAACTGTTTTTT
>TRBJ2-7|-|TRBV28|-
CASSFSGIYEQYF
TGTGCCAGCAGTTTTTCAGGGATCTACGAGCAGTACTTC
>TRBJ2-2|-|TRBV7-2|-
CASSLAKTRYYNTGELFF
TGTGCCAGCAGCTTAGCGAAGACCAGGTATTACAACACCGGGGAGCTGTTTTTT
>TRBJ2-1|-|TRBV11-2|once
CASSPLDARNEQFF
TGTGCCAGCAGCCCACTCGACGCTCGGAATGAGCAGTTCTTC
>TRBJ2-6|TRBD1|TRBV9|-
CASSYKTGSSGANVLTF
TGTGCCAGCAGCTACAAGACAGGGAGCTCTGGGGCCAACGTCCTGACTTTC
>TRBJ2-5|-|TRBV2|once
CASSEAGAVQETQYF
TGTGCCAGCAGTGAAGCGGGGGCGGTCCAAGAGACCCAGTACTTC
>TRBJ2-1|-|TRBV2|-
CASSSIEGHEAYNEQFF
TGTGCCAGCAGTTCAATTGAGGGACACGAAGCCTACAATGAGCAGTTCTTC
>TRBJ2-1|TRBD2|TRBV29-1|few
CSVGLADYNEQFF
TGCAGCGTGGGACTAGCGGACTACAATGAGCAGTTCTTC
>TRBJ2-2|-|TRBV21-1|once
CASSFHQGSRTGELFF
TGTGCCAGCAGCTTCCACCAGGGGTCCAGGACCGGGGAGCTGTTTTTT
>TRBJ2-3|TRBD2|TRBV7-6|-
CASSLNAGGAADTQYF
TGTGCCAGCAGCTTAAATGCGGGAGGAGCCGCAGATACGCAGTATTTT
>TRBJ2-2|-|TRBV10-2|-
CASRITSGELFF
TGCGCCAGCAGGATTACGTCCGGGGAGCTGTTTTTT
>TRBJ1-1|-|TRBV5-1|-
CASSLEGNQAFF
TGCGCCAGCAGCTTGGAGGGGAATCAGGCTTTCTTT
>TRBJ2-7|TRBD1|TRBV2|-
CASRVGQDYEQYF
TGTGCCAGCAGAGTAGGACAGGATTACGAGCAGTACTTC
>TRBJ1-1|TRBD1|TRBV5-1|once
CASSWGQALNTEAFF
TGCGCCAGCAGCTGGGGACAGGCGTTGAACACTGAAGCTTTCTTT
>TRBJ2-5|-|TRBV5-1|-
CASSIQGLRGEETQYF
TGCGCCAGCAGCATACAGGGCCTACGGGGCGAAGAGACCCAGTACTTC
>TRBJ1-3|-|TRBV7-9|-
CASSSGRFGSGNTIYF
TGTGCCAGCTCCTCCGGGAGGTTTGGCTCTGGAAACACCATATATTTT
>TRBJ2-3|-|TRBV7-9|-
CASSPTMTEAKRSTDTQYF
TGTGCCAGCAGTCCTACGATGACAGAAGCTAAGCGAAGCACAGATACGCAGTATTTT
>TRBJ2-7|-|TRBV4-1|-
CASSQEVAGGAWYEQYF
TGCGCCAGCAGCCAAGAGGTCGCCGGGGGCGCCTGGTACGAGCAGTACTTC
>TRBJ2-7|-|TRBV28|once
CASSFPYIAYEQYF
TGTGCCAGCAGTTTCCCGTATATAGCCTACGAGCAGTACTTC
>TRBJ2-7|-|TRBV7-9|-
CASSPPSRDYEQYF
TGTGCCAGCAGCCCTCCATCCCGAGACTACGAGCAGTACTTC
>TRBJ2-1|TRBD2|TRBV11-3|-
CASSKGLAGGSSYNEQFF
TGTGCCAGCAGCAAGGGACTAGCGGGAGGGAGCTCCTACAATGAGCAGTTCTTC
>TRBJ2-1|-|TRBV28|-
CASSSWATADNEQFF
TGTGCCAGCAGTTCTTGGGCCACAGCCGACAATGAGCAGTTCTTC
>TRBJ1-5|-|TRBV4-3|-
CASSQDLSNSPAQPQHF
TGCGCCAGCAGCCAAGATCTGTCGAACAGCCCGGCACAGCCCCAGCATTTT